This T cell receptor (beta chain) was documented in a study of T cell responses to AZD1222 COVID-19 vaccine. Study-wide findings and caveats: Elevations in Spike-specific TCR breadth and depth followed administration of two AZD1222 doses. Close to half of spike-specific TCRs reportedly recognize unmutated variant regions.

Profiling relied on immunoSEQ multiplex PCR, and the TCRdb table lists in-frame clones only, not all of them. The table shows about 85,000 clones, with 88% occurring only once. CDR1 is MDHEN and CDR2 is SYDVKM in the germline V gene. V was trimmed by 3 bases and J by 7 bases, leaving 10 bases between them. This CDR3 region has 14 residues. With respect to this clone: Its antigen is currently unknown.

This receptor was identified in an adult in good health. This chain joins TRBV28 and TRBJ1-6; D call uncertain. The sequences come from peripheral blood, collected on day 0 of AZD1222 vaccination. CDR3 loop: CASSLTTGNSPLHF. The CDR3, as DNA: TGTGCCAGCAGTTTGACGACGGGCAATTCACCCCTCCACTTT.